This TCR beta chain was sequenced for a study of blood T cell repertoires in COVID-19. Study background: COVID-19 samples, acute and convalescent, were from the United States, Italy and Spain. From T cells, B-cell-depleted T cells, or PBMCs came the material, which was cDNA or gDNA.

Per the germline V gene, CDR1 is SGHTA and CDR2 is FQGNSA. This CDR3 is built from 13 residues. Trimming removed 5 bases from V and 4 bases from J, with 10 bases in between. How the authors handled the data: Reference gene primer amplification yielded estimated nucleated cell counts. Here immunoSEQ multiplex PCR was the method, and the copy in TCRdb shows in-frame clones only, minus some. V, J and clone size derive from that table, while D and trimming were established from the DNA sequence. The sample has around 70,000 clones, around 88% seen once. The V gene is TRBV7-2, the J gene TRBJ2-3; maybe TRBD1 (5 bases). Sequencing was carried out using peripheral blood. This TCR was recovered from a woman older than 75 with active or convalescent COVID-19. The CDR3 bases are TGTGCCAGCAGCCCTCAGGGATCAGATACGCAGTATTTT. It codes for CASSPQGSDTQYF.